The rows below give T cell receptor beta chains drawn from one sample of a study of human T cells and chemical hapten exposure. TCRdb analysed the RACE reads with MiXCR anew, one entry per CDR3 protein. This table has more than 95,000 distinct CDR3 sequences, 27% appearing once. This specimen consisted of whole blood, obtained in connection with sensitization to the hapten diphenylcyclopropenone (DPC). Receptors were obtained from a man aged 40-50 years with alopecia areata. Some clones in this sample may be carry-over from other donors' samples. The CDR3 runs from the conserved cysteine through the conserved F or W. A D gene is named only where the DNA matches it firmly. Rows may omit the clone size; those that give it use once, few, many or a size class.

J,V,D,size,DNA,CDR3
TRBJ2-5,TRBV9,TRBD2,few,TGTGCCAGCAGCGTGGGGCGGGAGATGCTAAGAGAGACCCAGTACTTC,CASSVGREMLRETQYF
TRBJ2-6,TRBV12-3/TRBV12-4,NA,few,TGTGCCAGCACGCCGGGGGCCGGGGCCAACGTCCTGACTTTC,CASTPGAGANVLTF
TRBJ2-3,TRBV2,TRBD2,NA,TGTGCCAGCAAGAGGACTAGCGGGAGCCGCACAGATACGCAGTATTTT,CASKRTSGSRTDTQYF
TRBJ1-1,TRBV7-3,NA,NA,TGTGCCAGCAGCTCTACCGGGGGACTCACTGAAGCTTTCTTT,CASSSTGGLTEAFF
TRBJ2-7,TRBV27,NA,few,TGTGCCAGCTCCCTAGGAGGGGAATACGAGCAGTACTTC,CASSLGGEYEQYF
TRBJ2-3,TRBV27,TRBD1,NA,TGTGCCAGCAGTTTTCGGACAGGAACAGATACGCAGTATTTT,CASSFRTGTDTQYF
TRBJ2-1,TRBV13,TRBD1,NA,TGTGCCAGCAGGTCCGGGACAGGTTGGAATGAGCAGTTCTTC,CASRSGTGWNEQFF
TRBJ2-3,TRBV2,NA,NA,TGTGCCAGCAGCGCCCGGAGCACAGATACGCAGTATTTT,CASSARSTDTQYF
TRBJ2-7,TRBV25-1,NA,NA,TGTGCCAGCAGTTCGAGAGGTTACTCCTACGAGCAGTACTTC,CASSSRGYSYEQYF
TRBJ2-7,TRBV13,NA,NA,TGTGCCAGCAGCAATTCGCAGGGCACTCTCCACGAGCAGTACTTC,CASSNSQGTLHEQYF
TRBJ2-7,TRBV4-1,TRBD1,NA,TGCGCCAGCAGCCAGGACAGGTTTTCGGGCGAGCAGTACTTC,CASSQDRFSGEQYF
TRBJ1-5,TRBV28,NA,NA,TGTGCCAGCACCCTGGGGGGGAGGAGTGAGGCTCAGCCCCAGCATTTT,CASTLGGRSEAQPQHF
TRBJ2-1,TRBV7-9,NA,few,TGTGCCAGCTCCCTGGGGCCGGTGACAGTTAATGAGCAGTTCTTC,CASSLGPVTVNEQFF
TRBJ2-2,TRBV28,NA,NA,TGTGCCAGCAGACTCAGCAACGTGAACACCGGGGAGCTGTTTTTT,CASRLSNVNTGELFF
TRBJ1-2,TRBV2,NA,few,TGTGCCAGCAGTGAATGGCTCCGGGGCCACTATGGCTACACCTTC,CASSEWLRGHYGYTF
TRBJ1-1,TRBV28,NA,few,TGTGCCAGCAGTTTATTTAACGGGGGCGAAGCTTTCTTT,CASSLFNGGEAFF
TRBJ2-5,TRBV18,NA,NA,TGTGCCAGCTCCCCCAATCACGGAGAGACCCAGTACTTC,CASSPNHGETQYF
TRBJ2-7,TRBV28,TRBD2,NA,TGTGCCAGCATGACTAGCGGGACCTCCTACGAGCAGTACTTC,CASMTSGTSYEQYF
TRBJ1-1,TRBV6-5,TRBD1,NA,TGTGCCAGCAGTTACAGGGACAGCAACACTGAAGCTTTCTTT,CASSYRDSNTEAFF
TRBJ2-3,TRBV20-1,NA,NA,TGCAGTGCCCTCAGCGGTTTGGGGCAGACATACACAGATACGCAGTATTTT,CSALSGLGQTYTDTQYF
TRBJ1-2,TRBV6-5,TRBD1,NA,TGTGCCAGCAGTTACCAGGGGGTGGGGGTTGTCTCTCGCGGCTACACCTTC,CASSYQGVGVVSRGYTF
TRBJ2-7,TRBV20-1,TRBD2,few,TGCAGTGCTACTGTGGGAGCGGGGGGAACCTACGAGCAGTACTTC,CSATVGAGGTYEQYF
TRBJ2-1,TRBV28,NA,NA,TGTGCCAGCACCCCTGGACTCCCGAATGAGCAGTTCTTC,CASTPGLPNEQFF
TRBJ2-3,TRBV20-1,NA,few,TGCAGTGCTAGGGAAGGACGGAAGCCCACAGATACGCAGTATTTT,CSAREGRKPTDTQYF
TRBJ2-2,TRBV20-1,NA,few,TGCAGTGGGAAGGGCAGGATGGGGACCGGGGAGCTGTTTTTT,CSGKGRMGTGELFF
TRBJ2-5,TRBV7-9,TRBD1,NA,TGTGCCAGCAGCCATGGGACAGAAGAGACCCAGTACTTC,CASSHGTEETQYF
TRBJ1-5,TRBV7-2,TRBD1,few,TGTGCCAGCAGCTCAGAGGGGGCCATTAGCAATCAGCCCCAGCATTTT,CASSSEGAISNQPQHF
TRBJ2-1,TRBV28,TRBD1,NA,TGTGCCAGCAGTCCCGAGGGACAGGGGCACAATGAGCAGTTCTTC,CASSPEGQGHNEQFF
TRBJ2-1,TRBV11-3,TRBD2,NA,TGTGCCAGCAGCTCAAGTTCCGGGAGGCACAATGAGCAGTTCTTC,CASSSSSGRHNEQFF
TRBJ2-4,TRBV6-6,NA,NA,TGTGCCAGCAGTTACGGCCAAAACATTCAGTACTTC,CASSYGQNIQYF
TRBJ2-5,TRBV24-1,TRBD2,few,TGTGCCACCAGTGAGAATAGCGGGATCCCCGGGTCGACCCAGTACTTC,CATSENSGIPGSTQYF
TRBJ2-7,TRBV28,TRBD2,NA,TGTGCCAGCAGTGCTAACTCACTAGCGGGGAGCTCCTACGAGCAGTACTTC,CASSANSLAGSSYEQYF
TRBJ2-6,TRBV29-1,TRBD1,few,TGCAGCGTCGCCGACCTAGGGGGCCCCCTCTCTGGGGCCAACGTCCTGACTTTC,CSVADLGGPLSGANVLTF
TRBJ2-3,TRBV14,NA,few,TGTGCCAGCAGCCAAGTCCCCGGGGCTCTCCGCACAGATACGCAGTATTTT,CASSQVPGALRTDTQYF
TRBJ2-1,TRBV5-1,NA,few,TGCGCCAGCAGCCCTCCCGGACCCGGGGGCAATGAGCAGTTCTTC,CASSPPGPGGNEQFF
TRBJ2-7,TRBV4-1,NA,few,TGCGCCAGCAGCCTTTCGGTCGGGACACTCTACGAGCAGTACTTC,CASSLSVGTLYEQYF
TRBJ2-3,TRBV29-1,NA,NA,TGCAGCGTTAACTTCCTGAGGCCGGCACTGAGAGATACGCAGTATTTT,CSVNFLRPALRDTQYF
TRBJ2-6,TRBV20-1,NA,NA,TGCAGTGCTAGAGATTTCCTAGCTCACTCTGGGGCCAACGTCCTGACTTTC,CSARDFLAHSGANVLTF
TRBJ1-2,TRBV6-5,NA,once,TGTGCCAGCGGCGGGGGGAGGCAGGGGAACTATGGCTACACCTTC,CASGGGRQGNYGYTF
TRBJ2-1,TRBV7-9,NA,many,TGTGCCAGCAGCTTAAATCTCGCCGGGTACAATGAGCAGTTCTTC,CASSLNLAGYNEQFF
TRBJ2-3,TRBV7-2,NA,NA,TGTGCCAGCAGCTTTTATCTAGTCGCAGATACGCAGTATTTT,CASSFYLVADTQYF
TRBJ1-1,TRBV29-1,NA,NA,TGCAGCGTTGATGCGACCCACTTAGGCACTGAAGCTTTCTTT,CSVDATHLGTEAFF
TRBJ1-5,TRBV6-2/TRBV6-3,NA,few,TGTGCCAGCAGCCCGGAGGGACTCGGCAATCAGCCCCAGCATTTT,CASSPEGLGNQPQHF
TRBJ1-1,TRBV7-2,NA,NA,TGTGCCAGCAGCTTTTCAGGCCTGAACACTGAAGCTTTCTTT,CASSFSGLNTEAFF
TRBJ1-5,TRBV6-5,NA,few,TGTGCCAGCAGTTACTCGAGAGGGGGTATCAATCAGCCCCAGCATTTT,CASSYSRGGINQPQHF
TRBJ2-1,TRBV18,TRBD1,NA,TGTGCCAGCTCACCGGGACAGGGATACAATGAGCAGTTCTTC,CASSPGQGYNEQFF
TRBJ1-2,TRBV30,NA,NA,TGTGCCTGGGTAATTTCGGGTACGGACGGCTACACCTTC,CAWVISGTDGYTF
TRBJ2-3,TRBV9,TRBD1,NA,TGTGCCAGCAGCGAGCGGACAGGGGCGACAGATACGCAGTATTTT,CASSERTGATDTQYF